What follows are 12 T cell receptor beta chains derived from one specimen sequenced in a study of blood T cell repertoires in COVID-19. The repertoire was sequenced with immunoSEQ multiplex PCR; TCRdb's copy has only in-frame clones and lacks some. The sample includes tens of thousands of clones, 65% to 80% of them seen just once. Sample: peripheral blood. These receptors were collected from a human donor in a cohort sampled during active COVID-19.

V is TRBV3-1 (or the pseudogene TRBV3-2) and J is TRBJ2-2, with TRBD1 as a possible D gene (6 bases). V lost 4 bases and J 0 bases, leaving 15 bases between the germline ends. The germline V gene encodes CDR1 LGHDT and CDR2 YNNKEL (reference sequence). This CDR3 is built from 17 residues. The CDR3 DNA follows: TGTGCCAGCAGCCCAGAGAACAGGGTTACGAACACCGGGGAGCTGTTTTTT. Protein: CASSPENRVTNTGELFF.

J is TRBJ2-1 and V is TRBV9; TRBD2 might be the D (6 bases). Germline V gene data show CDR1 as SGDLS and CDR2 as YYNGEE. The CDR3 consists of 13 residues. V was trimmed by 3 bases and J by 9 bases, leaving 13 bases between them. The CDR3 nucleotides read TGTGCCAGCAGCGGGGATTTCGGGGGTGAGCAGTTCTTC. Amino acids: CASSGDFGGEQFF.

The rearrangement joins TRBV6-5 to TRBJ2-5; TRBD1 matches at 8 bases. This CDR3 has 14 residues. The ends lost 6 bases at V and 7 bases at J; junction bases unmatched: 10. Germline-derived CDR1 and CDR2 are MNHEY and SVGAGI. For the CDR3, the DNA is TGTGCCAGCAGATCCTACAGGGGGTGGCGGACCCAGTACTTC. It translates to CASRSYRGWRTQYF.

The chain uses TRBV28 and TRBJ2-7, with a tentative D call TRBD2 (6 bases). Germline assignment: CDR1 MDHEN and CDR2 SYDVKM. The CDR3 length is 15 residues. Deletions cut 5 bases from V and 7 bases from J, with 21 bases between. In DNA form, the CDR3 reads TGTGCCAGCAGTCCCCCGGGACCGGGACTGGGGGAGCAGTACTTC. Translating gives CASSPPGPGLGEQYF.

The chain uses TRBV5-1 and TRBJ2-3; 10 positions match TRBD2. The V gene's germline CDR1 is SGHRS and CDR2 YFSETQ. V trimming: 2 bases; J trimming: 4 bases; junction bases outside the gene matches: 13. The length of the CDR3 is 18 residues. The CDR3 bases are TGCGCCAGCAGCTTAGGCCTAGCGGGAGCTTGGTCATCAGATACGCAGTATTTT. Its protein is CASSLGLAGAWSSDTQYF. The full variable domain, rest sourced from reference TRBV5-1 and TRBJ2-3, is KAGVTQTPRYLIKTRGQQVTLSCSPISGHRSVSWYQQTPGQGLQFLFEYFSETQRNKGNFPGRFSGRQFSNSRSEMNVSTLELGDSALYLCASSLGLAGAWSSDTQYFGPGTRLTVL.

The rearrangement joins TRBV19 to TRBJ2-7; tentatively, D is TRBD1 (6 bases). V dropped 5 bases and J dropped 0 bases, with 11 bases sitting between them. Germline loops: CDR1 LNHDA, CDR2 SQIVND (reference sequence). This CDR3 comprises 14 residues. The CDR3 DNA follows: TGTGCCAGTAGTGTATACAGGGACTCCTACGAGCAGTACTTC. This translates into CASSVYRDSYEQYF.

V gene TRBV29-1 combines with J gene TRBJ1-4; D may be TRBD1 (6 bases). Germline CDR1 reads SQVTM; CDR2 reads ANQGSEA. Trimming pared 1 base from V and 10 bases from J, leaving 13 bases between. The CDR3 is 13 amino acids. CDR3: CSVEVGTLGKLFF. CDR3 bases: TGCAGCGTTGAAGTGGGGACACTCGGAAAACTGTTTTTT. The whole variable domain, filled in from reference TRBV29-1 and TRBJ1-4, reads SAVISQKPSRDICQRGTSLTIQCQVDSQVTMMFWYRQQPGQSLTLIATANQGSEATYESGFVIDKFPISRPNLTFSTLTVSNMSPEDSSIYLCSVEVGTLGKLFFGSGTQLSVL.

The J gene is TRBJ2-5, the V gene TRBV7-2; D possibly corresponds to TRBD1 (5 bases). This CDR3 comprises 16 residues. Germline assignment: CDR1 SGHTA and CDR2 FQGNSA. Between the trimmed V and J ends, which lost 2 bases and 5 bases, there was a span of 18 bases. As DNA, the CDR3 is TGTGCCAGCAGCTTACCCGGACATTTCGGTGGGGAGACCCAGTACTTC. This codes for CASSLPGHFGGETQYF.

This chain uses TRBV6-2 or TRBV6-3 with TRBJ1-1; D unresolved. This CDR3 spans 15 amino acids. Germline V gene data show CDR1 as MNHEY and CDR2 as SVGEGT. Trimming took 2 bases from V and 0 from J, leaving 10 bases between them. Here the CDR3 DNA reads TGTGCCAGCAGTTACGTCGGGGAGTTGAACACTGAAGCTTTCTTT. Its translation is CASSYVGELNTEAFF.

In its sample, this clone was seen a few times. V usage is TRBV7-9 and J usage is TRBJ2-2; the D gene is possibly TRBD2 (6 bases). The germline V and J ends were trimmed by 8 bases and 1 base, with 11 bases remaining between them. This CDR3 has 14 amino acids. Germline V gene sequence: CDR1 SEHNR, CDR2 FQNEAQ (reference sequence). The CDR3 loop is CASPEGRNTGELFF. CDR3 in DNA: TGTGCCAGCCCGGAGGGACGGAACACCGGGGAGCTGTTTTTT.

This chain links TRBV27 with TRBJ2-7; 7 bases line up with TRBD2. CDR1 MNHEY and CDR2 SMNVEV come from the germline V gene (reference sequence). V shed 6 bases, J shed 0 bases, and the junction held 8 bases outside the gene matches. The length of the CDR3 is 15 residues. As DNA, the CDR3 is TGTGCCAGCAGCCCCGGGACTACCGTCTCCTACGAGCAGTACTTC. This encodes CASSPGTTVSYEQYF.

The gene calls are TRBV6-6 and TRBJ1-5; 8 positions agree with TRBD1. Germline values: CDR1 MNHNY, CDR2 SVGAGI (reference sequence). V dropped 4 bases and J dropped 4; count of bases not matched to a gene: 3. CDR3 length: 14 residues. The CDR3 sequence is CASSLRQGNQPQHF. The DNA for the CDR3 is TGTGCCAGCAGTTTGCGACAGGGGAATCAGCCCCAGCATTTT.